This TCR beta chain was observed in a study of blood T cells in healthy people across ages. Combining a sample-barcoded 5' primer with a J-beta primer mix, a second PCR ran for roughly 6 to 12 cycles. TCRdb analysed the 5' RACE reads with MiXCR anew, one entry per CDR3 protein. The sample lists around 790,000 distinct CDR3 sequences, 44% occurring once. V dropped 5 bases and J dropped 0 bases, with 12 bases sitting between them. The CDR3 consists of 15 residues. Germline CDR1 reads MNHEY; CDR2 reads SMNVEV (reference sequence). Sequenced material: blood. The genes are TRBV27 and TRBJ2-3; a weak D match, TRBD1 (6 bases). The TCR sequence derives from a man in his sixties in good health. The CDR3 protein is CASSLRGISTDTQYF. In DNA, the CDR3 is TGTGCCAGCAGTCTAAGGGGGATTAGCACAGATACGCAGTATTTT.